This T cell receptor beta chain comes out of a study of shared clonotypes between healthy human individuals. This clone was detected once. The antigen is unknown. Approximately 210 ng DNA, tens of thousands of T cell genomes, went into each sorted-subset replicate PCR. Clones were read by immunoSEQ multiplex PCR, and TCRdb kept only the in-frame ones, dropping some. The data show over 800,000 clones, with over 90% seen just once and less than 25% held by the top ten. Trimming pared 4 bases from V and 1 base from J, leaving 12 bases between. Germline CDR1 reads SGHRS; CDR2 reads YFSETQ. The CDR3 spans 15 residues. Overall study findings and caveats: Sharing of clonotypes among donors was expected to vary with sequencing depth. In general, naive subsets displayed greater estimated richness than memory subsets did.

Only CD45RO-negative cells positively selected for CCR7 counted as naive CD8 cells, so terminally differentiated effector memory CD45RA+ cells were excluded. The rearrangement joins TRBV5-1 to TRBJ1-3; D may be TRBD1 (6 bases). Specimen: naive CD8+ T cells sorted from blood. The sequence derives from a man aged 30 to 45 in good health. The CDR3 spells CASSARGGSGNTIYF. Written as DNA, the CDR3 is TGCGCCAGCAGCGCAAGAGGGGGTTCTGGAAACACCATATATTTT. The complete variable domain, with remaining parts taken from reference TRBV5-1 and TRBJ1-3, reads KAGVTQTPRYLIKTRGQQVTLSCSPISGHRSVSWYQQTPGQGLQFLFEYFSETQRNKGNFPGRFSGRQFSNSRSEMNVSTLELGDSALYLCASSARGGSGNTIYFGEGSWLTVV.